The rows below give T cell receptor beta chains drawn from one sample of a study of early T cells in non-severe SARS-CoV-2 infection. Each CDR3 protein is one row after TCRdb ran MiXCR on the 5' RACE reads. The table shows approximately 66,000 distinct CDR3 sequences, with about 13% occurring only once. Sequencing was performed on whole blood. These receptors all stem from an adult who was a healthcare worker with PCR-confirmed SARS-CoV-2 infection or an uninfected control (not recorded which). Each CDR3 is given with its conserved first and last residue. D genes are given only for firm matches. Rows give clone size only sometimes, using once, few, many, or a class for an expanded clone.

TRBV5-5	-	TRBD1	TRBJ1-5	CASSWTGMEPQHF	TGTGCCAGCAGCTGGACAGGGATGGAGCCCCAGCATTTT
TRBV7-2	-	-	TRBJ1-2	CASGYLAYGYTF	TGTGCCAGCGGATACCTCGCCTATGGCTACACCTTC
TRBV7-3	few	TRBD2	TRBJ2-7	CASSPTGGREYEQYF	TGTGCCAGCAGCCCAACGGGGGGGCGGGAGTACGAGCAGTACTTC
TRBV19	-	TRBD1	TRBJ2-7	CASSRTGTGSSYEQYF	TGTGCCAGTAGTAGGACCGGGACAGGCAGCTCCTACGAGCAGTACTTC
TRBV18	-	-	TRBJ2-4	CASSRDPTKNIQYF	TGTGCCAGCTCACGCGACCCTACCAAAAACATTCAGTACTTC
TRBV28	-	TRBD1	TRBJ2-7	CASRATGTGDYEQYF	TGTGCCAGCAGGGCAACCGGGACAGGGGATTACGAGCAGTACTTC
TRBV27	-	-	TRBJ2-2	CASGGQKITNTGELFF	TGTGCCAGCGGGGGTCAAAAAATTACGAACACCGGGGAGCTGTTTTTT
TRBV20-1	few	-	TRBJ1-4	CSASDGTSNEKLFF	TGCAGTGCTAGCGACGGAACGAGTAATGAAAAACTGTTTTTT
TRBV20-1	many	-	TRBJ2-3	CSLFGGASTDTQYF	TGCAGTCTCTTTGGCGGGGCGAGCACAGATACGCAGTATTTT
TRBV5-1	few	-	TRBJ2-7	CASSLQMTAGYEQYF	TGCGCCAGCAGCTTGCAGATGACAGCAGGTTACGAGCAGTACTTC
TRBV11-2	many	TRBD1	TRBJ1-3	CASSRFTGAGNTIYF	TGTGCCAGCAGCCGATTCACAGGGGCTGGAAACACCATATATTTT
TRBV7-9	few	TRBD1	TRBJ2-3	CASSGEGAGDTQYF	TGTGCCAGCAGCGGTGAGGGGGCAGGAGATACGCAGTATTTT
TRBV12-3/TRBV12-4	-	-	TRBJ1-5	CASSSEGTQPQHF	TGTGCCAGCAGTTCTGAAGGGACTCAGCCCCAGCATTTT
TRBV12-3/TRBV12-4	many	-	TRBJ1-1	CASSSREVAFF	TGTGCCAGCAGTTCCCGAGAGGTGGCTTTCTTT
TRBV6-2/TRBV6-3	few	TRBD1	TRBJ1-5	CASSYPRTGGLSPQHF	TGTGCCAGCAGTTATCCTCGGACAGGAGGGTTATCGCCCCAGCATTTT
TRBV29-1	few	-	TRBJ1-3	CSVMTGASGNTIYF	TGCAGCGTGATGACAGGCGCCTCTGGAAACACCATATATTTT
TRBV29-1	many	-	TRBJ1-1	CSVAFYWPKNTEAFF	TGCAGCGTTGCATTTTATTGGCCCAAAAACACTGAAGCTTTCTTT